This T cell receptor beta chain appears in the sequencing data of a study of human T cells and chemical hapten exposure. Study context: DPC at 0.01% went onto the upper back in patch tests, read at 6 days.

V lost 2 bases to trimming and J lost 2 bases; unmatched junction nucleotides: 12. The germline V gene has CDR1 SNHLY and CDR2 FYNNEI. The CDR3 consists of 19 residues. This clonotype was recorded many times. TCRdb used MiXCR to reprocess the RACE reads, holding one entry per CDR3 protein. The sample records some 89,000 distinct CDR3 sequences, about a tenth being singletons. As for time point: patch test 2, 6 weeks after DPC sensitization. This sample's treatment: therapeutic diphenylcyclopropenone sensitization with weekly scalp DPC. The chain has TRBV2 and TRBJ1-5; 10 bases map to TRBD1. The specimen was whole blood, collected in connection with sensitization to the hapten diphenylcyclopropenone (DPC). This clonotype was obtained from a woman aged 25 to 39 with alopecia areata. Some clones in this sample may be carry-over from other donors' samples. CDR3: CASSESGGGQGSGNQPQHF. The CDR3 bases are TGTGCCAGCAGTGAAAGTGGCGGGGGACAGGGGAGCGGCAATCAGCCCCAGCATTTT. Together with reference TRBV2 and TRBJ1-5, the CDR3 gives the full variable domain: EPEVTQTPSHQVTQMGQEVILRCVPISNHLYFYWYRQILGQKVEFLVSFYNNEISEKSEIFDDQFSVERPDGSNFTLKIRSTKLEDSAMYFCASSESGGGQGSGNQPQHFGDGTRLSIL.